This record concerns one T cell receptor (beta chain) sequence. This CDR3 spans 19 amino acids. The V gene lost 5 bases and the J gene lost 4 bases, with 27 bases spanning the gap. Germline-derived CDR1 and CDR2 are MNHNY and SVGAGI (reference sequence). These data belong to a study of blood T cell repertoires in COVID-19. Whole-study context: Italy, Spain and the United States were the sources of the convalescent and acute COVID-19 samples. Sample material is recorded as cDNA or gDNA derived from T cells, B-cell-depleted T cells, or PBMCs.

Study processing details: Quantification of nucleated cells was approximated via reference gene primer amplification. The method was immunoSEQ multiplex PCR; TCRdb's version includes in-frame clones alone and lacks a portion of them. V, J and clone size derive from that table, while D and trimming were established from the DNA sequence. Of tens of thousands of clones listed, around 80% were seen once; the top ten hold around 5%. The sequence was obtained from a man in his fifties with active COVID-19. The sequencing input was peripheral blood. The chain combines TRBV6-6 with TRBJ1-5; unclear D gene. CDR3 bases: TGTGCCAGCAGTCGCCGGGGTGAGTCGGCCCATTTTCGGAATCAGCCCCAGCATTTT. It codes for CASSRRGESAHFRNQPQHF.